A selection of T cell receptor beta chains follows, all from one sample in a study of blood T cell repertoires in COVID-19. TCRdb keeps only in-frame clones here, not all; method: immunoSEQ multiplex PCR. The sample yields under 200,000 clones, more than 75% seen once. Source material: peripheral blood. The receptors were sampled from a woman aged 40 to 50 with COVID-19, enrolled during active disease. Both conserved end residues are part of each CDR3. The order of the fields is D gene, V gene, clone size, J gene, CDR3 protein, CDR3 DNA. D genes are given only for firm matches. Where a row states a size, it is once, few, many or the class of an expanded clone; other rows omit it.

.	TRBV27	.	TRBJ2-7	CASSLGPFYEQYF	TGTGCCAGCAGTTTAGGGCCCTTCTACGAGCAGTACTTC
.	TRBV7-2	.	TRBJ1-2	CASSLASSKGYTF	TGTGCCAGCAGCTTAGCGAGTTCGAAAGGCTACACCTTC
.	TRBV5-4	once	TRBJ2-3	CASSLGGRVTDTQYF	TGTGCCAGCAGCTTGGGGGGGCGAGTCACAGATACGCAGTATTTT
.	TRBV12-5	.	TRBJ1-5	CASGLVFAGASNQPQHF	TGTGCTAGTGGTTTGGTCTTCGCGGGGGCTAGCAATCAGCCCCAGCATTTT
TRBD1	TRBV2	.	TRBJ1-2	CASSETPGQGGGYTF	TGTGCCAGCAGTGAGACGCCGGGACAGGGAGGGGGCTACACCTTC
TRBD1	TRBV15	.	TRBJ2-7	CATSGGTGREVYEQYF	TGTGCCACCAGCGGGGGGACAGGGCGAGAGGTCTACGAGCAGTACTTC
.	TRBV7-8	.	TRBJ2-3	CASSLSSTDTQYF	TGTGCCAGCAGCTTATCAAGCACAGATACGCAGTATTTT
.	TRBV14	.	TRBJ1-2	CASSQRTFGDGYTF	TGTGCCAGCAGCCAAAGGACATTCGGAGATGGCTACACCTTC
.	TRBV7-7	.	TRBJ2-7	CASSLDRSYEQYF	TGTGCCAGCAGCTTAGACAGGTCCTACGAGCAGTACTTC
TRBD1	TRBV29-1	.	TRBJ1-2	CSYGQGARRTF	TGCAGCTACGGACAGGGGGCTAGGCGCACCTTC
TRBD1	TRBV6-5	.	TRBJ2-4	CASSSDRDRNIQYF	TGTGCCAGCAGTTCGGACAGGGACAGAAACATTCAGTACTTC
TRBD2	TRBV5-4	.	TRBJ2-1	CASRNAWRESHEQFF	TGTGCCAGCAGAAACGCGTGGCGGGAGAGCCATGAGCAGTTCTTC
.	TRBV24-1	.	TRBJ2-7	CATSDLVTGNFYEQYF	TGTGCCACCAGTGATTTAGTTACAGGGAATTTCTACGAGCAGTACTTC
.	TRBV6-1	.	TRBJ1-2	CASSEGRRGYTF	TGTGCCAGCAGTGAAGGTCGGCGGGGCTACACCTTC
TRBD2	TRBV11-2	.	TRBJ2-3	CASSAGLAGDSADTQYF	TGTGCCAGCAGCGCCGGACTAGCGGGAGACTCCGCAGATACGCAGTATTTT
TRBD2	TRBV6-5	.	TRBJ2-7	CASSYMPSGVTEQYF	TGTGCCAGCAGTTACATGCCTAGCGGGGTAACCGAGCAGTACTTC
TRBD2	TRBV6-5	.	TRBJ2-7	CASRGLAGAGEQYF	TGTGCCAGCAGGGGACTAGCGGGAGCTGGCGAGCAGTACTTC
.	TRBV4-2	.	TRBJ2-3	CASSQDRVSTDTQYF	TGTGCCAGCAGCCAAGATCGAGTTAGCACAGATACGCAGTATTTT
TRBD1	TRBV6-6	.	TRBJ1-4	CASSGARGRTEKLFF	TGTGCCAGCAGTGGCGCCAGGGGGCGTACTGAAAAACTGTTTTTT
TRBD1	TRBV7-3	few	TRBJ2-2	CASSLPGTGNTGELFF	TGTGCCAGCAGCTTACCCGGGACAGGGAACACCGGGGAGCTGTTTTTT
.	TRBV12-3/TRBV12-4	.	TRBJ2-3	CASSRGADTQYF	TGTGCCAGCAGCAGGGGTGCGGATACGCAGTATTTT
TRBD1	TRBV10-1	many	TRBJ2-4	CASSEGQGVNIQYF	TGCGCCAGCAGTGAGGGGCAGGGGGTAAACATTCAGTACTTC
.	TRBV15	few	TRBJ1-1	CATSTSLQGEAFF	TGTGCCACCAGCACCTCCCTTCAGGGTGAAGCTTTCTTT
.	TRBV6-5	.	TRBJ1-1	CAIGGEGTEAFF	TGTGCCATTGGAGGGGAGGGCACTGAAGCTTTCTTT
.	TRBV18	few	TRBJ2-7	CASSRAQGSGEQYF	TGTGCCAGCTCCCGAGCACAGGGATCCGGCGAGCAGTACTTC
.	TRBV15	.	TRBJ2-1	CATSRAPGTRGGEQFF	TGTGCCACCAGCAGAGCCCCCGGGACCCGAGGGGGTGAGCAGTTCTTC
TRBD1	TRBV18	.	TRBJ2-6	CASSQGAGANVLTF	TGTGCCAGCTCGCAGGGGGCTGGGGCCAACGTCCTGACTTTC
TRBD2	TRBV7-9	.	TRBJ2-2	CASSPGLAGTGELFF	TGTGCCAGCAGCCCGGGACTAGCGGGCACCGGGGAGCTGTTTTTT
.	TRBV6-6	.	TRBJ1-4	CASSYGPSNEKLFF	TGTGCCAGCAGTTATGGGCCATCTAACGAAAAACTGTTTTTT
.	TRBV11-2	.	TRBJ1-2	CASGGAHGYTF	TGTGCCAGCGGGGGGGCGCATGGCTACACCTTC
.	TRBV30	once	TRBJ1-4	CAWSVIGGFGLTNEKLFF	TGTGCCTGGAGTGTTATTGGAGGGTTCGGGCTAACTAATGAAAAACTGTTTTTT
TRBD2	TRBV11-2	.	TRBJ2-7	CASSLGLAHEQYF	TGTGCCAGCAGCTTAGGACTAGCCCACGAGCAGTACTTC
.	TRBV20-1	.	TRBJ2-1	CSASQDNEQFF	TGCAGTGCTTCTCAGGACAATGAGCAGTTCTTC
.	TRBV7-9	.	TRBJ1-4	CASSSSNEKLFF	TGTGCCAGCAGCTCGTCCAATGAAAAACTGTTTTTT
.	TRBV11-2	.	TRBJ2-7	CASSLPGRGYEQYF	TGTGCCAGCAGCCTCCCAGGCAGGGGCTACGAGCAGTACTTC
.	TRBV4-3	once	TRBJ2-5	CASSQTAIGYETQYF	TGCGCCAGCAGCCAGACTGCGATCGGATATGAGACCCAGTACTTC
TRBD2	TRBV10-1	.	TRBJ2-7	CASSDIRPFSGSTVGIHEQYF	TGCGCCAGCAGTGACATCCGCCCCTTCAGCGGGAGTACAGTGGGCATCCACGAGCAGTACTTC
.	TRBV7-6	.	TRBJ2-7	CASSVQERGAYEQYF	TGTGCCAGCAGCGTCCAAGAACGGGGGGCGTACGAGCAGTACTTC
.	TRBV18	.	TRBJ1-2	CASSPQSGNYGYTF	TGTGCCAGCTCACCACAATCAGGAAACTATGGCTACACCTTC
.	TRBV18	.	TRBJ1-1	CASSPSRDLAEAFF	TGTGCCAGCTCACCCTCCAGGGACTTGGCTGAAGCTTTCTTT
.	TRBV2	.	TRBJ1-2	CATGANQLYGYTF	TGTGCCACCGGAGCGAACCAGCTCTATGGCTACACCTTC
.	TRBV3-1/TRBV3-2	once	TRBJ1-2	CASSEKTGFTAGYTF	TGTGCCAGCAGCGAGAAGACAGGTTTCACGGCTGGCTACACCTTC
TRBD1	TRBV4-2	.	TRBJ2-3	CASSQDQGQGTDTQYF	TGTGCCAGCAGCCAAGACCAGGGACAGGGAACAGATACGCAGTATTTT
.	TRBV5-8	.	TRBJ2-3	CASSLKGEPGNTQYF	TGTGCCAGCAGCTTGAAGGGAGAACCTGGGAATACGCAGTATTTT
TRBD1	TRBV2	.	TRBJ2-7	CASSGETGDKTYEQYF	TGTGCCAGCAGTGGAGAGACAGGGGATAAGACCTACGAGCAGTACTTC